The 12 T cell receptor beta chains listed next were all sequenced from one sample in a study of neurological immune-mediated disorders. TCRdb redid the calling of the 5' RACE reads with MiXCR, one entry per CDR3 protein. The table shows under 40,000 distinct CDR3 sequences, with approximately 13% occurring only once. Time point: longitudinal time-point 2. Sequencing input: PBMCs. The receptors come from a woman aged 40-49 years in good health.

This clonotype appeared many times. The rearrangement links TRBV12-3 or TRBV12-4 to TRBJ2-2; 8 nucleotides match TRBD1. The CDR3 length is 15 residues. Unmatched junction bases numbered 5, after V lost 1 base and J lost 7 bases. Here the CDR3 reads CASSLVQGAFGELFF. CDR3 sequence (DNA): TGTGCCAGCAGTTTAGTTCAGGGGGCCTTCGGGGAGCTGTTTTTT.

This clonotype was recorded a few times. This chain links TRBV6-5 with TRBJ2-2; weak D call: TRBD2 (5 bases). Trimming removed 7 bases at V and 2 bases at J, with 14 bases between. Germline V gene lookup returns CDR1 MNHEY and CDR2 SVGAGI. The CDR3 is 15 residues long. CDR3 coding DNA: TGTGCCAGCAAGTCCCCGGGATTAAACACCGGGGAGCTGTTTTTT. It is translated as CASKSPGLNTGELFF.

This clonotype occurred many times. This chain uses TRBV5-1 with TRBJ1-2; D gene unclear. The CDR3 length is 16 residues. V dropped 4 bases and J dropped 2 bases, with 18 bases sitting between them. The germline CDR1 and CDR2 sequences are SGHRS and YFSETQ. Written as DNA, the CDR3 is TGCGCCAGCAGCCAGAATACTGGACGGAGGAACTATGGCTACACCTTC. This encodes CASSQNTGRRNYGYTF.

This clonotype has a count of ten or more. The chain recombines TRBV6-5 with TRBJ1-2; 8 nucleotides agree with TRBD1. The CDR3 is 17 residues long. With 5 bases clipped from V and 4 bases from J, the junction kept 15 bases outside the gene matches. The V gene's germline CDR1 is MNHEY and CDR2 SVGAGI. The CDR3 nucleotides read TGTGCCAGCAGTGCGATTTCGACAGGGGCAGGAATCTATGGCTACACCTTC. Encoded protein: CASSAISTGAGIYGYTF.

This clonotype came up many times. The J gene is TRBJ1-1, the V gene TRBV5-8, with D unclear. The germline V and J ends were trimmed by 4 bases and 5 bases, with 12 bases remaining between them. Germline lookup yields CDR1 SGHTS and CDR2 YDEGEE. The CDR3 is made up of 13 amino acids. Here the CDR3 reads CASSAVVWTEAFF. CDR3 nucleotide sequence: TGTGCCAGCAGCGCCGTAGTCTGGACTGAAGCTTTCTTT.

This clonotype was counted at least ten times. CDR3 protein: CASSYQGRMNTEAFF. As DNA, the CDR3 is TGTGCCAGCAGTTACCAAGGGCGGATGAACACTGAAGCTTTCTTT. This chain uses TRBV6-5 with TRBJ1-1; unclear D gene. V dropped 2 bases and J dropped 0 bases, with 10 bases sitting between them. The CDR3 spans 15 residues. In germline, CDR1 is MNHEY, CDR2 SVGAGI.

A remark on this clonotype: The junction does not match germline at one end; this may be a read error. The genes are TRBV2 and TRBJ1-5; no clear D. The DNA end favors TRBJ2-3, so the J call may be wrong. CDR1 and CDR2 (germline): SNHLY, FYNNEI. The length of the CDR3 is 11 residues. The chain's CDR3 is CASSKTRSQYF. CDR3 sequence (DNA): TGCGCCAGCAGTAAGACTCGGTCCCAGTATTTT.

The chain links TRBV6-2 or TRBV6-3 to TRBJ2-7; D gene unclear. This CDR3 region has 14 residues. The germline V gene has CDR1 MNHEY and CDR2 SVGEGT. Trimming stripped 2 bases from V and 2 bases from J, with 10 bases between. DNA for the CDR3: TGTGCCAGCAGTTACGGGGATACTACCTACGAGCAGTACTTC. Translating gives CASSYGDTTYEQYF.

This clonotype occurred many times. CDR3 coding DNA: TGTGCCAGCAGTGCCTTGGGGGGGGGGACTGTTTATCAGCCCCAGCATTTT. Protein product: CASSALGGGTVYQPQHF. The V call is TRBV6-1, the J call TRBJ1-5, with D possibly TRBD1 on 5 matching bases. Germline V gene lookup returns CDR1 MNHNS and CDR2 SASEGT. V lost 4 bases, J lost 5 bases, and 21 bases lay in between. The length of the CDR3 is 17 residues.

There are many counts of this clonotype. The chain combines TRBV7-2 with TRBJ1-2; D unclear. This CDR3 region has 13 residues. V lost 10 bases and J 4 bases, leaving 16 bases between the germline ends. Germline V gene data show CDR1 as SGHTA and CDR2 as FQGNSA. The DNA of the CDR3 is TGTGCCACCATTGAGGGCGGATTCTATGGCTACACCTTC. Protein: CATIEGGFYGYTF. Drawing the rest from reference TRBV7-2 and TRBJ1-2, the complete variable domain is GAGVSQSPSNKVTEKGKDVELRCDPISGHTALYWYRQSLGQGLEFLIYFQGNSAPDKSGLPSDRFSAERTGGSVSTLTIQRTQQEDSAVYLCATIEGGFYGYTFGSGTRLTVV.

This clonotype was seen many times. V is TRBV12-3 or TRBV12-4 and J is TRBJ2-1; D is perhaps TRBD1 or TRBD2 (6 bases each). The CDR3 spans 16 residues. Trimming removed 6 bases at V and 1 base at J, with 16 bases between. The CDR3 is CASSLQVGGSYNEQFF. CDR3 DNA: TGTGCCAGCAGCCTCCAGGTAGGGGGGTCCTACAATGAGCAGTTCTTC.

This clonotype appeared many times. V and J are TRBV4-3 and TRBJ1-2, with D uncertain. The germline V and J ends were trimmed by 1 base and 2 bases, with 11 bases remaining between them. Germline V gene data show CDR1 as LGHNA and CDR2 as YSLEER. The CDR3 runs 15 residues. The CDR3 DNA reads TGCGCCAGCAGCCAAGGGTCTGCCAGCAACTATGGCTACACCTTC. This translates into CASSQGSASNYGYTF.